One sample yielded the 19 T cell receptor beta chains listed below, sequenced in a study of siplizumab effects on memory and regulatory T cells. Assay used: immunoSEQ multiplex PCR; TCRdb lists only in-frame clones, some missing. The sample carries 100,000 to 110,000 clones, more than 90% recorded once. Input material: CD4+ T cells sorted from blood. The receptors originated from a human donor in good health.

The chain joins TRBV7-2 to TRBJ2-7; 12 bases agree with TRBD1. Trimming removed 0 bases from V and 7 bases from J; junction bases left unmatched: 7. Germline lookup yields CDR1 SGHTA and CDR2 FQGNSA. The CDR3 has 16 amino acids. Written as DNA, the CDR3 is TGTGCCAGCAGCTTAGCGGGGACAGGGGGCGCCCGGGAGCAGTACTTC. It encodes CASSLAGTGGAREQYF.

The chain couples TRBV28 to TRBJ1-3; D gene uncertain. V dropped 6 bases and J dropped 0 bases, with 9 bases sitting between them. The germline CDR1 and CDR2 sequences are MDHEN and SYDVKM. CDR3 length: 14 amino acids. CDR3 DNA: TGTGCCAGCAGGCCCTTGGGCTCTGGAAACACCATATATTTT. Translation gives CASRPLGSGNTIYF.

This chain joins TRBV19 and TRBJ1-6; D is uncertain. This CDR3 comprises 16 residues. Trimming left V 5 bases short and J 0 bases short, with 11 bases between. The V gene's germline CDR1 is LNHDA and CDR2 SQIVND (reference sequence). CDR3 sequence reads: CASSDGAYSYNSPLHF. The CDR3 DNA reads TGTGCCAGTAGTGACGGCGCGTACTCCTATAATTCACCCCTCCACTTT.

The CDR3, as DNA: TGTGCCAGCGGCATCAACAGGGGTTACAATGAGCAGTTCTTC. Translated, it gives CASGINRGYNEQFF. The chain is built from TRBV6-5 and TRBJ2-1, with 7 bases identical to TRBD1. CDR1 is MNHEY and CDR2 is SVGAGI in the germline V gene. This CDR3 region has 14 residues. Unmatched junction bases numbered 8, after V lost 8 bases and J lost 4 bases.

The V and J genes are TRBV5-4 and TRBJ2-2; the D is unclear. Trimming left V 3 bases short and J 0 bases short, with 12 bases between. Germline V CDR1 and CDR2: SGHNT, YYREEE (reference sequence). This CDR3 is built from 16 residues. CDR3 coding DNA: TGTGCCAGCAGCTGGGTCAGGAGCCCGAACACCGGGGAGCTGTTTTTT. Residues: CASSWVRSPNTGELFF.

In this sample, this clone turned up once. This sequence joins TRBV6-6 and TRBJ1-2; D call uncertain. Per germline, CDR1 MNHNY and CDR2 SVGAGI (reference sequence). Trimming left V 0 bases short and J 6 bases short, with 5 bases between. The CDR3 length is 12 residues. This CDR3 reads CASSYSYDGYTF. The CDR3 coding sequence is TGTGCCAGCAGTTACTCCTATGATGGCTACACCTTC.

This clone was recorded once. CDR3 sequence: CASSPSRGSYEQYF. The CDR3, as DNA: TGTGCCAGCTCACCTTCAAGGGGATCCTACGAGCAGTACTTC. The chain recombines TRBV18 with TRBJ2-7; tentatively, D is TRBD1 (5 bases). Germline lookup yields CDR1 KGHSH and CDR2 LQKENI. This CDR3 has 14 residues. Trimming pared 3 bases from V and 1 base from J, leaving 10 bases between.

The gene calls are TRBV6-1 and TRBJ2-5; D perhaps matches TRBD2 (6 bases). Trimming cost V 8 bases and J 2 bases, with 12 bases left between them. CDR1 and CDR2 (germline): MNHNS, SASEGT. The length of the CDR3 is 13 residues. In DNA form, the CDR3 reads TGTGCCAGCCTTCGTCGGGGGCAAGAGACCCAGTACTTC. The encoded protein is CASLRRGQETQYF.

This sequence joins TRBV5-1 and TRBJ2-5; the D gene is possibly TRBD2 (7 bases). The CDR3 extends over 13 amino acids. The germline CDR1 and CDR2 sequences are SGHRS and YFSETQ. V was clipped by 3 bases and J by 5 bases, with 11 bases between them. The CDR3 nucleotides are TGCGCCAGCAGCTCGGGGGGCCAGGAGACCCAGTACTTC. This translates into CASSSGGQETQYF.

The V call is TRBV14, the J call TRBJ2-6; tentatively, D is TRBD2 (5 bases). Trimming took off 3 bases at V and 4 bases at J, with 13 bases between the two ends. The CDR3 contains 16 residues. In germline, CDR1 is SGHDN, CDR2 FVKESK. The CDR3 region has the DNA TGTGCCAGCAGCCAGGTCTTGGGAGCCGGGGCCAACGTCCTGACTTTC. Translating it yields CASSQVLGAGANVLTF.

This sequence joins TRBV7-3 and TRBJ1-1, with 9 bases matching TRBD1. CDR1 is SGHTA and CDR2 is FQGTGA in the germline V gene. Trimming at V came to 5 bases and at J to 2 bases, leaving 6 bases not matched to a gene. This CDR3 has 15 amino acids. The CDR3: CASSARGQGNTEAFF. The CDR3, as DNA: TGTGCCAGCAGCGCACGGGGACAGGGTAACACTGAAGCTTTCTTT.

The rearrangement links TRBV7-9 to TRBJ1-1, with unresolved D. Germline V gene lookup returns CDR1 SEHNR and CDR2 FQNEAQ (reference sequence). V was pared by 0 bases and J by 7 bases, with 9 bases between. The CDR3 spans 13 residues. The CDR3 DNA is TGTGCCAGCAGCTTAGCTCTGGGGTATGAAGCTTTCTTT. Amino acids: CASSLALGYEAFF.

In DNA form, the CDR3 reads TGTGCCAGCTCACGTAATACCGGGACAGGGAAGGAAAAACTGTTTTTT. This codes for CASSRNTGTGKEKLFF. The chain uses TRBV18 and TRBJ1-4, with 9 bases fitting TRBD1. Losses at the gene ends were 4 bases for V and 8 bases for J; bases not matched to a gene: 11. CDR1 is KGHSH and CDR2 is LQKENI in the germline V gene. The CDR3 extends over 16 amino acids.

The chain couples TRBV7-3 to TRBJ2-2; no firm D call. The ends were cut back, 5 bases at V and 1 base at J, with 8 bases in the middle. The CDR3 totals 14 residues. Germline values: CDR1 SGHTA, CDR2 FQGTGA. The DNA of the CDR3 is TGTGCCAGCAGCGCCCACCAGAACACCGGGGAGCTGTTTTTT. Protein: CASSAHQNTGELFF.

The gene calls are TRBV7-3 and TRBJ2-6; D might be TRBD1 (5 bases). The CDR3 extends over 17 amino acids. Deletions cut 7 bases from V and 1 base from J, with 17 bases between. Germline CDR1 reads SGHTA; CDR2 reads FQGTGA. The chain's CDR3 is CASTQSAGLSGANVLTF. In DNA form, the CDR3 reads TGTGCCAGCACCCAATCGGCAGGGTTGTCTGGGGCCAACGTCCTGACTTTC.

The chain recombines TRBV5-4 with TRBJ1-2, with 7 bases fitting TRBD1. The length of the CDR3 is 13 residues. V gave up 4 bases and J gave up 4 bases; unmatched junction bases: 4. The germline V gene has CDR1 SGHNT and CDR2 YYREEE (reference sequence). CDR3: CASSIGQAYGYTF. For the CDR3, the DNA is TGTGCCAGCAGCATAGGACAGGCCTATGGCTACACCTTC.

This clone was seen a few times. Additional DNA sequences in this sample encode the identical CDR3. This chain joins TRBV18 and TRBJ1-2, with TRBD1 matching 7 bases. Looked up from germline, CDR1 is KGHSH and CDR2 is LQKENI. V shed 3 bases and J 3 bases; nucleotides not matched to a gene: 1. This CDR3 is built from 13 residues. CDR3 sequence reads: CASSPTGDYGYTF. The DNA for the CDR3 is TGTGCCAGCTCACCTACAGGGGACTATGGCTACACCTTC.

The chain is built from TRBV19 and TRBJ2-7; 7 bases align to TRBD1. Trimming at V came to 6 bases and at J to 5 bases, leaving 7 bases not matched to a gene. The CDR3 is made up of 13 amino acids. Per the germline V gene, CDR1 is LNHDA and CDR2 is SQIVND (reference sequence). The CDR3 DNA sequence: TGTGCCAGTAGAGACAGGGTCTTCGACGAGCAGTACTTC. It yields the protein CASRDRVFDEQYF.

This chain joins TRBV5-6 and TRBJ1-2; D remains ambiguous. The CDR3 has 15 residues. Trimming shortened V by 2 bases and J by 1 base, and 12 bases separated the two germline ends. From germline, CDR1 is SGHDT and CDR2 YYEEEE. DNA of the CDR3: TGTGCCAGCAGCTTTATCCTAGAAATTAACTATGGCTACACCTTC. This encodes CASSFILEINYGYTF.